This T cell receptor beta chain was found in a study of PD-L1 blockade in urothelial cancer. On the study more broadly: Analysis of the blood was performed 3 weeks (second dose) and 6 weeks after treatment start. T cells numbered a median of approximately 130,000 in the blood samples.

General study points: By 3 weeks, tumor-associated blood clones had expanded more in durable-benefit patients.

Comments on this clone: Its matching antigen is unknown.

The CDR3 has 14 amino acids. The ends were cut back, 4 bases at V and 1 base at J, with 12 bases in the middle. Germline CDR1 reads SGHRS; CDR2 reads YFSETQ. Synthetic TCR analog templates were added to each PCR reaction. The repertoire was sequenced with immunoSEQ multiplex PCR; TCRdb's copy has only in-frame clones and lacks some. Counted here are about 45,000 clones, about 91% occurring once; the ten biggest clones make up roughly 3.9%. The sequence came from an elderly man with urothelial cancer. Sample: PBMCs, taken around atezolizumab (anti-PD-L1) treatment. The chain is built from TRBV5-1 and TRBJ2-7; D is perhaps TRBD2 (6 bases). The CDR3, as DNA: TGCGCCAGCAGCGGCGGGGACGGTTCCTACGAGCAGTACTTC. Translated, it gives CASSGGDGSYEQYF.